Shown below are 18 T cell receptor beta chains from a single sample sequenced in a study of cytomegalovirus exposure and HLA in healthy donors. PCR primers comprised 60 Vbeta and 13 Jbeta primers. The assay was immunoSEQ multiplex PCR, and TCRdb's table has in-frame clones only and misses some. The sample shows about 200,000 clones, 70% of them seen only once. Sequences were obtained from PBMCs. These receptors were taken from a man in his forties or fifties in good health and CMV-seropositive.

The rearrangement uses TRBV6-1 and TRBJ1-3; no firm D call. The germline V gene encodes CDR1 MNHNS and CDR2 SASEGT. The CDR3 consists of 14 residues. The V end was cut by 4 bases, the J end by 2 bases, with 9 bases between. The CDR3 region is CASSARVTGNTIYF. The DNA of the CDR3 is TGTGCCAGCAGTGCCCGAGTGACTGGAAACACCATATATTTT.

The gene calls are TRBV28 and TRBJ1-2, with no clear D. The CDR3 runs 17 residues. Germline V gene sequence: CDR1 MDHEN, CDR2 SYDVKM. The ends were cut back, 2 bases at V and 4 bases at J, with 20 bases in the middle. CDR3 coding DNA: TGTGCCAGCAGTTTAGGAAGACGCGGTCTAACCTTCTATGGCTACACCTTC. Protein product: CASSLGRRGLTFYGYTF.

J is TRBJ1-5 and V is TRBV29-1; weak D call: TRBD1 (6 bases). Germline V lookup: CDR1 SQVTM, CDR2 ANQGSEA. The germline V and J ends were trimmed by 6 bases and 3 bases, with 12 bases remaining between them. CDR3 length: 13 amino acids. CDR3 bases: TGCAGCGTGGGGGGGGCCCCCAATCAGCCCCAGCATTTT. Amino acid sequence: CSVGGAPNQPQHF.

The chain links TRBV7-2 to TRBJ2-5; no clear D. Germline lookup yields CDR1 SGHTA and CDR2 FQGNSA. The germline V and J ends were trimmed by 1 base and 1 base, with 7 bases remaining between them. The CDR3 is 14 amino acids. CDR3 residues: CASSLGGTQETQYF. CDR3 sequence (DNA): TGTGCCAGCAGCTTAGGCGGCACCCAAGAGACCCAGTACTTC.

In regard to this clone: Given the absence of the conserved phenylalanine or tryptophan at the CDR3 end, a read error is likely. The chain joins TRBV9 to TRBJ1-6; D might be TRBD1 (6 bases). V shed 4 bases and J shed 10 bases, with 15 bases lying between them. The CDR3 is made up of 14 amino acids. CDR1 is SGDLS and CDR2 is YYNGEE in the germline V gene. DNA for the CDR3: TGTGCCAGCAGCAAATCCCACAGGGAATCACCCCTCCACCTT. Protein product: CASSKSHRESPLHL.

The chain has TRBV6-5 and TRBJ2-1; D not resolved. Germline V gene lookup returns CDR1 MNHEY and CDR2 SVGAGI. The CDR3 contains 12 residues. V shed 0 bases and J shed 6 bases, with 3 bases lying between them. CDR3 DNA sequence: TGTGCCAGCAGTTACTCTAGCAATGAGCAGTTCTTC. It is translated as CASSYSSNEQFF.

The J gene is TRBJ1-4, the V gene TRBV10-3; 8 nucleotides line up with TRBD1. Germline trimming cut 4 bases from V and 7 bases from J; bases unmatched to any gene: 11. The CDR3 covers 16 residues. CDR1 and CDR2 (germline): ENHRY, SYGVKD. The chain's CDR3 is CAISAGQGAVLEKLFF. CDR3 bases: TGTGCCATCAGTGCGGGCCAGGGGGCGGTCCTTGAAAAACTGTTTTTT.

This chain joins TRBV6-5 and TRBJ1-3; 9 nucleotides match TRBD1. This CDR3 has 14 residues. From germline, CDR1 is MNHEY and CDR2 SVGAGI. V gave up 7 bases and J gave up 4 bases; unmatched junction bases: 5. CDR3 amino acids: CASNGQGSGNTIYF. The CDR3 bases are TGTGCCAGCAACGGACAGGGGAGCGGAAACACCATATATTTT.

The sample holds one count of this clone. The genes are TRBV7-9 and TRBJ1-2; the match to TRBD1 covers 7 bases. The V and J ends lost 1 base and 0 bases, in that order; junction bases with no gene match: 5. Germline CDR1 SEHNR, CDR2 FQNEAQ (reference sequence). This CDR3 has 16 residues. The CDR3 loop is CASSLEGQLANYGYTF. The DNA for the CDR3 is TGTGCCAGCAGCTTAGAGGGACAGCTAGCTAACTATGGCTACACCTTC.

The J gene is TRBJ2-7, the V gene TRBV9, with 8 bases aligning to TRBD1. Per germline, CDR1 SGDLS and CDR2 YYNGEE. This CDR3 spans 13 amino acids. The ends lost 4 bases at V and 4 bases at J; junction bases unmatched: 4. CDR3 nucleotide sequence: TGTGCCAGCAGCATCAGACAGGGGTACGAGCAGTACTTC. It specifies CASSIRQGYEQYF.

For this clone: Other nucleotide sequences from this sample produce the same CDR3. The gene calls are TRBV6-5 and TRBJ2-3, with 9 bases identical to TRBD1. The CDR3 length is 15 residues. The junction had 4 bases not matched to a gene; V was cut back by 5 bases and J by 1 base. The V gene's germline CDR1 is MNHEY and CDR2 SVGAGI. The CDR3 region has the DNA TGTGCCAGCAGTCGGACAGGGGTTGGCACAGATACGCAGTATTTT. It codes for CASSRTGVGTDTQYF.

Comment on this clone: An end of the junction differs from the germline gene, which may be a read error. This specimen includes other DNA sequences encoding the same CDR3. The rearrangement uses TRBV5-6 and TRBJ2-3; a possible D gene is TRBD2 (7 bases). There are 15 residues in the CDR3. The germline gives CDR1 SGHDT, CDR2 YYEEEE. Here the CDR3 DNA reads TGTGCCAGCAGTTTGGGGGGGGGCAGCACAGATACGCAGTATTTT. Protein sequence: CASSLGGGSTDTQYF.

This clone has only a few counts. The chain combines TRBV11-1 with TRBJ2-7; D may be TRBD2 (5 bases). There are 13 residues in the CDR3. Germline V gene data show CDR1 as SGHAT and CDR2 as FQDESV (reference sequence). V lost 2 bases, J lost 7 bases, and 12 bases lay in between. As DNA, the CDR3 is TGTGCCAGCAGCTTAACATCCGAGCGGGAGCAGTACTTC. It is translated as CASSLTSEREQYF.

CDR3 in DNA: TGTGCCAGCAGCAGACAGGGGAATGAAAAACTGTTTTTT. This codes for CASSRQGNEKLFF. V usage is TRBV5-5 and J usage is TRBJ1-4; TRBD1 matches at 8 bases. Unmatched junction bases numbered 1, after V lost 4 bases and J lost 5 bases. CDR1 and CDR2 from the germline V gene are SGHKS and YYEKEE (reference sequence). The CDR3 length is 13 residues. Complete variable domain (other parts from reference TRBV5-5 and TRBJ1-4): DAGVTQSPTHLIKTRGQQVTLRCSPISGHKSVSWYQQVLGQGPQFIFQYYEKEERGRGNFPDRFSARQFPNYSSELNVNALLLGDSALYLCASSRQGNEKLFFGSGTQLSVL.

As regards this clone: A read error may account for a junction end that differs from germline. The sample has other DNA sequences that encode this CDR3 too. This chain links TRBV5-4 with TRBJ2-3; no reliable D call. Germline CDR1 and CDR2: SGHNT and YYREEE (reference sequence). This CDR3 has 13 amino acids. In DNA form, the CDR3 reads TGTGCCAGCAGCTTAAGAGTCACAGATACGCAGTATTTC. This translates into CASSLRVTDTQYF.

This clone turned up a few times. The gene calls are TRBV2 and TRBJ2-2, with D uncertain. Germline lookup yields CDR1 SNHLY and CDR2 FYNNEI. The CDR3 loop spans 13 amino acids. V lost 5 bases and J lost 1, with 5 bases in between. The CDR3 bases are TGTGCCAGCAGTCGAGAGAACACCGGGGAGCTGTTTTTT. Its protein is CASSRENTGELFF. Looking up the rest from reference TRBV2 and TRBJ2-2 gives the full variable domain: EPEVTQTPSHQVTQMGQEVILRCVPISNHLYFYWYRQILGQKVEFLVSFYNNEISEKSEIFDDQFSVERPDGSNFTLKIRSTKLEDSAMYFCASSRENTGELFFGEGSRLTVL.

The rearrangement uses TRBV2 and TRBJ2-5, with 14 bases identical to TRBD2. V was clipped by 5 bases and J by 5 bases; unmatched bases: 10. CDR1 SNHLY and CDR2 FYNNEI come from the germline V gene. This CDR3 spans 17 amino acids. CDR3 in amino acids: CASSRTSGGPRGETQYF. The DNA of the CDR3 is TGTGCCAGCAGTCGGACTAGCGGGGGGCCTCGAGGGGAGACCCAGTACTTC.

The chain employs TRBV7-2 and TRBJ1-3; TRBD1 matches at 7 bases. Germline-derived CDR1 and CDR2 are SGHTA and FQGNSA. The CDR3 loop spans 16 amino acids. V shed 5 bases, J shed 4 bases, and the junction held 11 bases outside the gene matches. CDR3: CASSPHLQGSGNTIYF. CDR3 bases: TGTGCCAGCAGCCCCCACTTACAGGGGTCCGGAAACACCATATATTTT. Filled out from reference TRBV7-2 and TRBJ1-3, the complete variable domain reads GAGVSQSPSNKVTEKGKDVELRCDPISGHTALYWYRQSLGQGLEFLIYFQGNSAPDKSGLPSDRFSAERTGGSVSTLTIQRTQQEDSAVYLCASSPHLQGSGNTIYFGEGSWLTVV.